This note documents a single T cell receptor beta chain sequence. As yet, its antigen is unknown. The data belong to a study of CD8+CD57+ T cells in acquired aplastic anemia. Study results and limitations: Controls did not differ significantly from patients in CD8+ Simpson's diversity. Patients and controls shared approximately 30 CD8+ CDR3 sequences.

Flow cytometry had shown expanded CD8+CD57+ cells in the patients chosen for sequencing. Patients were treatment-naive when blood was sampled. The template used for profiling TCR beta VDJ and CDR3 was genomic DNA. TCRdb reprocessed the reads via MiXCR and lists one record per CDR3 protein. Counted here are some 200,000 distinct CDR3 sequences, 65% occurring once; the ten biggest clones make up roughly 50%. From germline, CDR1 is SQVTM and CDR2 ANQGSEA. The germline V and J ends were trimmed by 4 bases and 7 bases, with 14 bases remaining between them. The CDR3 length is 13 residues. This receptor was obtained from a human donor with aplastic anemia. The rearrangement uses TRBV29-1 and TRBJ2-1, with D possibly matching TRBD2 (6 bases). The sample was sorted CD4+, CD8+, or CD8+CD57+ T cells (not recorded which) from PBMCs. CDR3 loop: CSVGSGIRNEQFF. The DNA of the CDR3 is TGCAGCGTTGGTAGCGGTATTCGTAATGAGCAGTTCTTC.